The clone carrying this TCR beta chain was counted once. The data originate from a study of T cell changes during pregnancy in multiple sclerosis. Method: immunoSEQ multiplex PCR; TCRdb's copy keeps in-frame clones and lacks some. Of 65,000 to 80,000 clones in the sample, roughly 93% were seen once. This CDR3 has 14 residues. The starting material was peripheral blood, obtained in the second trimester of pregnancy. J is TRBJ2-1 and V is TRBV21-1; the D call of TRBD2 is as the table states it, not checked on the DNA. TRBV21-1 is marked as a pseudogene. The receptor was isolated from a female donor with multiple sclerosis, enrolled in a pregnancy study. The CDR3 here is CASGDRGGYNEQFF. The CDR3 coding sequence is TGTGCCAGCGGGGATCGGGGGGGCTACAATGAGCAGTTCTTC.